This T cell receptor beta chain was captured in a study of T cells expressing NK-cell markers. Across the whole study: Seven of the eight sequenced donors were HCMV-seropositive; one was seronegative.

5'RACE template switching with UMIs produced the TCR beta cDNA. TCRdb reprocessed the 5' RACE reads, keeping one entry per CDR3 protein, no DNA. The repertoire table contains hundreds of thousands of distinct CDR3 sequences. About this clonotype itself: What it binds is not known.

Study conclusions and caveats: Also leading the CD3+CD56-NKG2C+ fraction in a few donors were these clonotypes. Evidence did not settle whether expanded NKG2C+ T cell clones targeted HCMV.

CDR1 is SGHRS, CDR2 YFSETQ, per germline. The CDR3 extends over 17 amino acids. V usage is TRBV5-1 and J usage is TRBJ2-1; TCRdb's D gene call, TRBD1, goes unchecked for lack of DNA. The receptor was derived from a man between 18 and 35 years old in good health. Sequenced sample: blood T cells: a sorted CD56 or NKG2C T cell subset, CD4+ or CD8+ T cells, or bulk PBMC T cells (not recorded which). This CDR3 reads CASSHRVSTASYNEQFF.